Listed below are T cell receptor beta chains from one sample, sequenced in a study of T cells after posttransplantation cyclophosphamide. Some clones are missing from TCRdb's copy, which holds only in-frame ones; the method was immunoSEQ multiplex PCR. The sample holds about 52,000 clones, 94% seen once. Sequencing was carried out using PBMCs. These receptors were taken from a woman aged 25-40 years in good health and a related stem cell transplant donor. Each CDR3 is given with its conserved first and last residue. Each record gives: J gene, V gene, clone size, D gene, CDR3 protein, CDR3 DNA. A D gene is named only where the DNA matches it firmly. For some rows the clone size is stated as once, few or many, or as a class when expanded; others skip it.

>TRBJ1-2|TRBV19|.|TRBD1
CATQQGNYGYTF
TGTGCCACGCAACAGGGGAACTATGGCTACACCTTC
>TRBJ1-3|TRBV10-3|.|TRBD1
CAIRGQAPGNTIYF
TGTGCCATCAGGGGACAGGCCCCAGGAAACACCATATATTTT
>TRBJ2-7|TRBV9|.|TRBD2
CASSVSGGAQYEQYF
TGTGCCAGCAGCGTTAGCGGGGGGGCCCAGTACGAGCAGTACTTC
>TRBJ1-3|TRBV27|.|.
CASSSGSSGNTIYF
TGTGCCAGCAGCAGCGGGAGCTCTGGAAACACCATATATTTT
>TRBJ2-2|TRBV7-2|once|TRBD2
CASSSRGAGAGELFF
TGTGCCAGCAGCTCCAGGGGAGCGGGGGCCGGGGAGCTGTTTTTT
>TRBJ2-5|TRBV28|.|TRBD2
CASSLWTSGEEYQETQYF
TGTGCCAGCAGTTTGTGGACTAGCGGGGAGGAGTACCAAGAGACCCAGTACTTC
>TRBJ2-5|TRBV2|.|TRBD1
CASSVRGPETQYF
TGTGCCAGCAGTGTGAGGGGGCCAGAGACCCAGTACTTC
>TRBJ2-3|TRBV5-1|.|.
CASSPRISGTIFTDTQYF
TGCGCCAGCAGCCCTAGAATATCCGGGACAATCTTTACAGATACGCAGTATTTT
>TRBJ2-5|TRBV2|once|.
CASSSGLAETQYF
TGCGCCAGCAGCTCCGGACTTGCGGAGACCCAGTACTTC
>TRBJ1-6|TRBV11-2|once|.
CASSLAPAATNSPLHF
TGTGCCAGCAGCTTAGCCCCGGCGGCGACTAATTCACCCCTCCACTTT
>TRBJ2-7|TRBV23-1|.|.
CASSHPARGKNYEQYF
TGCGCCAGCAGTCACCCGGCCAGGGGCAAAAACTACGAGCAGTACTTC
>TRBJ2-5|TRBV5-1|.|TRBD2
CASSLSGGPRETQYF
TGCGCCAGCAGCTTGAGCGGGGGGCCCCGGGAGACCCAGTACTTC
>TRBJ2-2|TRBV11-2|.|.
CASSLERTNTGELFF
TGTGCCAGCAGCTTGGAGCGGACGAACACCGGGGAGCTGTTTTTT
>TRBJ2-3|TRBV6-4|.|TRBD2
CASSEIAGGFPGTDTQYF
TGTGCCAGCAGTGAAATTGCGGGGGGGTTCCCCGGCACAGATACGCAGTATTTT
>TRBJ2-1|TRBV18|.|.
CASSPNGDNEQFF
TGTGCCAGCTCACCGAACGGGGACAATGAGCAGTTCTTC
>TRBJ2-2|TRBV10-2|.|TRBD1
CASSRGLNTGELFF
TGCGCCAGCAGTAGGGGGCTGAACACCGGGGAGCTGTTTTTT
>TRBJ1-4|TRBV6-1|.|TRBD1
CASSEQGAGEKLFF
TGTGCCAGCAGTGAACAGGGGGCGGGTGAAAAACTGTTTTTT
>TRBJ2-1|TRBV29-1|.|TRBD2
CSVRRGDPNEQFF
TGCAGCGTTCGCCGGGGGGATCCCAATGAGCAGTTCTTC
>TRBJ2-5|TRBV2|.|TRBD2
CAGRLAGGTQYF
TGTGCCGGCCGACTAGCAGGAGGGACCCAGTACTTC
>TRBJ2-5|TRBV10-3|.|TRBD1
CAIQAGGSGETQYF
TGTGCCATCCAAGCAGGGGGTTCAGGAGAGACCCAGTACTTC
>TRBJ1-6|TRBV4-3|.|TRBD1
CASSQEPGGSSPLHF
TGCGCCAGCAGCCAAGAACCAGGGGGCAGTTCACCCCTCCACTTT
>TRBJ1-5|TRBV7-2|.|.
CASSLEGQGYQPQHF
TGTGCCAGCAGCTTAGAGGGGCAGGGGTACCAGCCCCAGCATTTT
>TRBJ1-1|TRBV5-1|.|TRBD1
CASSVRTGGDTEAFF
TGCGCCAGCAGCGTGAGGACAGGGGGGGACACTGAAGCTTTCTTT
>TRBJ2-7|TRBV4-1|.|.
CASSRTGREQYF
TGCGCCAGCAGCCGCACAGGGCGGGAGCAGTACTTC
>TRBJ2-1|TRBV19|.|.
CASSPRSGEQFF
TGTGCCAGTAGTCCCCGCAGCGGTGAGCAGTTCTTC
>TRBJ2-3|TRBV5-1|.|.
CASSLGRLTDTQYF
TGCGCCAGCAGCTTGGGGAGGTTGACAGATACGCAGTATTTT
>TRBJ2-1|TRBV7-3|.|.
CASSPNRNGGPYNEQFF
TGTGCCAGCAGCCCGAATCGTAACGGGGGACCTTACAATGAGCAGTTCTTC
>TRBJ2-7|TRBV6-5|.|.
CATHGQGSSYEQYF
TGTGCCACTCATGGGCAGGGGAGCTCCTACGAGCAGTACTTC
>TRBJ2-2|TRBV2|.|TRBD2
CASAAGERELFF
TGTGCCAGCGCGGCGGGGGAGAGGGAGCTGTTTTTT
>TRBJ1-1|TRBV29-1|.|TRBD1
CSVQGALNTEAFF
TGCAGCGTCCAGGGGGCTCTTAACACTGAAGCTTTCTTT
>TRBJ2-3|TRBV7-2|few|TRBD2
CASSLVGLAGVTRTDTQYF
TGTGCCAGCAGCTTAGTAGGGCTAGCGGGCGTCACTCGCACAGATACGCAGTATTTT
>TRBJ2-6|TRBV5-5|once|TRBD1
CASSLDTRQGMGSGANVLTF
TGTGCCAGCAGCTTGGATACAAGACAGGGGATGGGCTCTGGGGCCAACGTCCTGACTTTC
>TRBJ2-5|TRBV7-3|.|TRBD2
CASSLGPAGGGETQYF
TGTGCCAGCAGCTTAGGGCCAGCGGGGGGGGGAGAGACCCAGTACTTC